This TCR beta chain was captured in a study of molecular identifiers for immune sequencing clone quantification. Study-wide results and caveats: Detecting spiked Jurkat TCR RNA from one cell among around 950,000 naive cells was reportedly possible.

Bulk TCR libraries used previously described methods and listed TCR primers. TCRdb re-called the PCR reads through MiXCR, storing one row per CDR3 protein. The sample lists under 600,000 distinct CDR3 sequences; around 23% were seen once. Naive CD8 T cells were picked out by sorting for CD8+CD4-CCR7+CD45RA+. The CDR3 runs 14 residues. The germline CDR1 and CDR2 sequences are SGHAT and FQNNGV. As concerns this clonotype: Its antigen is currently unknown. A junction end diverges from the germline sequence, so it may reflect a read error.

This TCR came from a human donor in good health. Some libraries in this study had Jurkat cell RNA spiked in. This chain joins TRBV11-2 and TRBJ2-7; no reliable D call. Sequenced material: naive CD8+ T cells from blood, with Jurkat cell RNA spiked in. Subset defined: FACS-sorted CD8+CD4-CCR7+CD45RA+ naive T cells. Here the CDR3 reads CAGSLVDPPDEQYF. The CDR3 region has the DNA TGTGCCGGCAGCTTAGTGGACCCTCCCGACGAGCAGTACTTC.